The T cell receptor beta chain described here comes from a study of blood T cell repertoires in COVID-19. Study background: Material from acute and convalescent COVID-19 was sourced from the United States, Italy and Spain. Sources were T cells, B-cell-depleted T cells, or PBMCs; the material itself was cDNA or gDNA.

Original analysis: Amplification of reference gene primers provided the estimated nucleated cell counts. Assay used: immunoSEQ multiplex PCR; TCRdb lists only in-frame clones, some missing. Clone size and the V and J calls come from that table; the DNA yielded D and trimming. The repertoire includes some 140,000 clones, roughly 84% of them detected once, and about 12% sits in the top ten. Followed longitudinally, the Seattle patients had been enrolled during active infection. Germline V gene data show CDR1 as SNHLY and CDR2 as FYNNEI. Trimming removed 5 bases from V and 3 bases from J, with 4 bases in between. This CDR3 has 11 amino acids. Of note for this clone: Other DNA sequences in this sample translate to the same CDR3.

This sequence originates from a woman aged 55-75 years with COVID-19, enrolled during active disease. This chain uses TRBV2 with TRBJ1-1; D gene ambiguous. Sequenced sample: peripheral blood. The CDR3 is CASSLYTEAFF. The CDR3 bases are TGTGCCAGCAGTCTGTACACTGAAGCTTTCTTT.